This TCR beta chain was sequenced during a study of Ad26.COV2.S vaccination and SARS-CoV-2 variants. Across the whole study: The authors gave Ad26.COV2.S intramuscularly, either once or twice 56 days apart.

Findings and caveats of the study: Recipients given vaccine exceeded placebo recipients in spike-specific TCR breadth.

With respect to this clone: Its target is not known.

TCRdb keeps only in-frame clones here, not all; method: immunoSEQ multiplex PCR. The profile covers 450,000 to 550,000 clones, with 80% to 90% appearing a single time and about 2.5% taken by the ten largest. The V end lost 2 bases, the J end lost 4 bases, and 9 bases lay between the germline ends. This CDR3 is built from 15 residues. Germline CDR1 SGHTA, CDR2 FQGNSA. Treatment meaning: around 19 received Ad26.COV2.S at low or high dose, single or two shots; 5 received placebo; per-sample allocation not given. Day 63 following the first vaccine or placebo injection was when the samples were taken. Sequencing used peripheral blood, obtained in a trial of Ad26.COV2.S vaccine versus placebo. The J gene is TRBJ2-6, the V gene TRBV7-2; D is possibly TRBD1 (6 bases). The TCR sequence derives from a person between 18 and 65 years old who received the Ad26.COV2.S COVID-19 vaccine or a placebo. CDR3 bases: TGTGCCAGCAGCTTACAGGGGCCGGGGGCCAACGTCCTGACTTTC. It encodes CASSLQGPGANVLTF. The whole variable domain, filled in from reference TRBV7-2 and TRBJ2-6, reads GAGVSQSPSNKVTEKGKDVELRCDPISGHTALYWYRQSLGQGLEFLIYFQGNSAPDKSGLPSDRFSAERTGGSVSTLTIQRTQQEDSAVYLCASSLQGPGANVLTFGAGSRLTVL.